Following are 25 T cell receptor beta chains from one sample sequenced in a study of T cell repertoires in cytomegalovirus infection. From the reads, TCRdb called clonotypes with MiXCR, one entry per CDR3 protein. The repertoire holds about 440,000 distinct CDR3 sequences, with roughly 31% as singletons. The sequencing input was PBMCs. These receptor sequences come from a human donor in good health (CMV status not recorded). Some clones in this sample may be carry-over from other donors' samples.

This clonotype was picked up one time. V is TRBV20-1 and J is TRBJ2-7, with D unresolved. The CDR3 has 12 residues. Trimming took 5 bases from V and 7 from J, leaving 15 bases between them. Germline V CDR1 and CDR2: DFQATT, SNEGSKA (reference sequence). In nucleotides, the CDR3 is TGCAGTGCTGCCCCACGGCCTCGGGAGCAGTACTTC. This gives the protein CSAAPRPREQYF.

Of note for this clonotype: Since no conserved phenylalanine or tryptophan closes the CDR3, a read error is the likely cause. The CDR3 region is CATSRGLSTGSYEQYS. As DNA, the CDR3 is TGTGCCACCAGCAGGGGCCTCTCGACGGGCTCCTACGAGCAGTACTCC. The chain recombines TRBV15 with TRBJ2-7; D gene unclear. Trimming left V 3 bases short and J 0 bases short, with 15 bases between. Per the germline V gene, CDR1 is LNHNV and CDR2 is YYDKDF (reference sequence). This CDR3 spans 16 amino acids.

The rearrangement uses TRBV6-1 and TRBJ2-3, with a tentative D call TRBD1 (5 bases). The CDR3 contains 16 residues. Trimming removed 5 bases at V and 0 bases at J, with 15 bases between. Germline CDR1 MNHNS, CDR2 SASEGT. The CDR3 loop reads CASSKTRTPSTDTQYF. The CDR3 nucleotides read TGTGCCAGCAGTAAGACCAGGACACCGAGCACAGATACGCAGTATTTT.

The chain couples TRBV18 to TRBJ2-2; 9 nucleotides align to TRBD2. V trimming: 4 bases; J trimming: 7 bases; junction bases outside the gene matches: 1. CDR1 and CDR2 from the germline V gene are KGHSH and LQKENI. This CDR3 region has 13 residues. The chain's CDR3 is CASSRTSDGELFF. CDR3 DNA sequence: TGTGCCAGCTCACGGACTAGCGACGGGGAGCTGTTTTTT.

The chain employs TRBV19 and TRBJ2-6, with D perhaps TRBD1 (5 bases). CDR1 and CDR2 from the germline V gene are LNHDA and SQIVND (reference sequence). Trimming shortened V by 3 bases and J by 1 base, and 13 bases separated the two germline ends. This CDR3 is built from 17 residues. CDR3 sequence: CASSIKGSKSGANVLTF. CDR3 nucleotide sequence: TGTGCCAGTAGTATCAAGGGGTCAAAGTCTGGGGCCAACGTCCTGACTTTC.

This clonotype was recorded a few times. CDR3 in amino acids: CASSSPASNQPQHF. In DNA, the CDR3 is TGTGCCAGCAGCTCCCCCGCTAGCAATCAGCCCCAGCATTTT. V usage is TRBV28 and J usage is TRBJ1-5; D is unclear. CDR3 length: 14 residues. V lost 6 bases to trimming and J lost 0 bases, with 9 bases between them. Germline CDR1 and CDR2: MDHEN and SYDVKM.

The CDR3 DNA follows: TGTGCCAGCAGCTTGTATTCCAGGGGGCCCGGGGAGCTGTTTTTT. Translation: CASSLYSRGPGELFF. V gene TRBV5-6 combines with J gene TRBJ2-2, with 8 positions matching TRBD1. Germline CDR1 is SGHDT and CDR2 is YYEEEE. This CDR3 comprises 15 residues. After removal of 1 base from V and 6 bases from J, the junction contained 5 bases not matched to a gene.

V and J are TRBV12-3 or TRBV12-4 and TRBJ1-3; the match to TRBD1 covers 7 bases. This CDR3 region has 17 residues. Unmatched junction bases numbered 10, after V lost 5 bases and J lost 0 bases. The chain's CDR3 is CASSLRQGSSSGNTIYF. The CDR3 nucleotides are TGTGCCAGCAGTCTAAGACAGGGATCCTCCTCTGGAAACACCATATATTTT.

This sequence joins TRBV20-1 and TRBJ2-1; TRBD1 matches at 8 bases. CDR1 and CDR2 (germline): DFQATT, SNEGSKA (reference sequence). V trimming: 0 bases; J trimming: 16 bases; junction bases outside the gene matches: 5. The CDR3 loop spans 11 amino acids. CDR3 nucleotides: TGCAGTGCTAGAGATGTGACAGGGGTATTCTTC. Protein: CSARDVTGVFF.

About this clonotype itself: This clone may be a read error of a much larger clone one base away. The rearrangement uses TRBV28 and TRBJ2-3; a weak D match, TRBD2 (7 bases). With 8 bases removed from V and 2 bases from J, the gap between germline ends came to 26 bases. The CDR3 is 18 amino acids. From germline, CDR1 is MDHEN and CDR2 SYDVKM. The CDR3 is CASAIRGISGVSTDTQYF. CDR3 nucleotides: TGTGCCAGCGCCATAAGGGGGATCAGCGGGGTATCCACAGATACGCAGTATTTT.

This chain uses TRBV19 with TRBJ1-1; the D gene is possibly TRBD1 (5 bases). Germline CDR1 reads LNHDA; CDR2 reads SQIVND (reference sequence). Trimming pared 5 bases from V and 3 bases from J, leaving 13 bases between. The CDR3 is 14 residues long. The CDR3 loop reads CASSHGGGHTEAFF. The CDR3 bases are TGTGCCAGTAGTCACGGGGGTGGGCACACTGAAGCTTTCTTT.

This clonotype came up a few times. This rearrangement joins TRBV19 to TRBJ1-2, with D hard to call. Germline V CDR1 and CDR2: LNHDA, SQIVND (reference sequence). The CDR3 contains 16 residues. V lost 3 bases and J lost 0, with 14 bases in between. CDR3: CASSIALVAPNYGYTF. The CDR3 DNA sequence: TGTGCCAGTAGTATCGCTCTTGTGGCACCTAACTATGGCTACACCTTC.

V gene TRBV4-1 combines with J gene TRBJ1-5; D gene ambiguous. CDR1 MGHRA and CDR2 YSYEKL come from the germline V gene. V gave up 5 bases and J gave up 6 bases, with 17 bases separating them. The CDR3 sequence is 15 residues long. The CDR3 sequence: CASSASSAGAQPQHF. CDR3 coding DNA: TGCGCCAGCAGCGCCAGCTCGGCGGGTGCTCAGCCCCAGCATTTT.

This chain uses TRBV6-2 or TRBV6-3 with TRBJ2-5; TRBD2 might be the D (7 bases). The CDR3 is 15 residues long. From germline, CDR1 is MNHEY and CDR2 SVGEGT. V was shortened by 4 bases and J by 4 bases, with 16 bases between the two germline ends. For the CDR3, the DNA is TGTGCCAGCAGTTGGGGGGGGCGGAGTAGAGAGACCCAGTACTTC. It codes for CASSWGGRSRETQYF.

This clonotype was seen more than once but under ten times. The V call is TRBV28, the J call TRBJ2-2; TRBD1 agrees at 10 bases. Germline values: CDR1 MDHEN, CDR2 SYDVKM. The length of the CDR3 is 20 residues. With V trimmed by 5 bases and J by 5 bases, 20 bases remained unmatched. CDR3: CASSGTGDNPGAIDTGELFF. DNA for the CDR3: TGTGCCAGCAGTGGGACAGGGGACAACCCAGGCGCCATAGATACCGGGGAGCTGTTTTTT.

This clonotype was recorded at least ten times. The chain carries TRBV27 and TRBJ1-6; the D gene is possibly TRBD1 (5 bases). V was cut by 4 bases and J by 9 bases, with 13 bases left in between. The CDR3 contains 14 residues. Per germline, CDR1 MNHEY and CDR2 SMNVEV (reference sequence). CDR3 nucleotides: TGTGCCAGCAGTTCATTAGGGGTAGGTTCACCCCTCCACTTT. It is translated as CASSSLGVGSPLHF.

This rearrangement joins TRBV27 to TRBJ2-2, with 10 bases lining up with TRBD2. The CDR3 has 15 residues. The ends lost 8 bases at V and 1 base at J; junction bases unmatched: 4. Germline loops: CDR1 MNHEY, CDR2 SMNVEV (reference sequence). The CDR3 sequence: CASRRTSGNTGELFF. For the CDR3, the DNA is TGTGCCAGCCGACGGACTAGCGGGAACACCGGGGAGCTGTTTTTT.

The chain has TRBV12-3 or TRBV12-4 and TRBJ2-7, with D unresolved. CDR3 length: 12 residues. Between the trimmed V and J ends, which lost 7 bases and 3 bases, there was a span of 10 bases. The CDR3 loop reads CASTMGGYEQYF. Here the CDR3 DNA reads TGTGCCAGCACCATGGGCGGCTACGAGCAGTACTTC.

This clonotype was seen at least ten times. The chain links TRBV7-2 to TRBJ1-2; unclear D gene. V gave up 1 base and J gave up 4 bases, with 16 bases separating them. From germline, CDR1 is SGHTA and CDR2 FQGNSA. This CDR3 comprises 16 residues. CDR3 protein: CASSLVKGLISYGYTF. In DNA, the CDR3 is TGTGCCAGCAGCTTAGTGAAGGGTTTAATTAGCTATGGCTACACCTTC.

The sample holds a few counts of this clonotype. The CDR3 nucleotides are TGTGCCAGCAGCCCCCTAGGACAGGGGAATGAAAAACTGTTTTTT. Protein: CASSPLGQGNEKLFF. The rearrangement joins TRBV12-3 or TRBV12-4 to TRBJ1-4; 9 bases map to TRBD1. CDR3 size: 15 residues. V dropped 6 bases and J dropped 5; count of bases not matched to a gene: 7.

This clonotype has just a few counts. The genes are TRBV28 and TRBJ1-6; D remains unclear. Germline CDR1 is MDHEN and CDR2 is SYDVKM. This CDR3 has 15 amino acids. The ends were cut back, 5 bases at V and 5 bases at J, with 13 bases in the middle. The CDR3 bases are TGTGCCAGCAGTGCGCTGACAAGAAATAATTCACCCCTCCACTTT. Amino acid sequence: CASSALTRNNSPLHF.

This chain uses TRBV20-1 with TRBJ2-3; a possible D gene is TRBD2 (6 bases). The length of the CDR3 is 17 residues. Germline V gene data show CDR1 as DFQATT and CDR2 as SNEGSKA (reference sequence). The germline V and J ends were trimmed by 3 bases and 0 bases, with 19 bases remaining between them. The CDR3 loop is CSASALAVGTSTDTQYF. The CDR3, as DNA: TGCAGTGCTAGTGCACTAGCTGTAGGGACTAGCACAGATACGCAGTATTTT.

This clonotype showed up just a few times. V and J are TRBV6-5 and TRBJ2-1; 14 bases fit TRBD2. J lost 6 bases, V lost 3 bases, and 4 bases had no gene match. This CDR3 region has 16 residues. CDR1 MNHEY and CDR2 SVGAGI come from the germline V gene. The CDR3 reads CASSYLGTSGGNEQFF. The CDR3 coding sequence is TGTGCCAGCAGTTATTTAGGGACTAGCGGGGGCAATGAGCAGTTCTTC.

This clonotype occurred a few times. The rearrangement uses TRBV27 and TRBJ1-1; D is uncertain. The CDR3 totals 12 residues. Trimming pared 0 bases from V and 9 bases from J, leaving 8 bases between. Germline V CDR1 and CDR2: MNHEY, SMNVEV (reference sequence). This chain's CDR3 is CASSLSDGKAFF. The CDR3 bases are TGTGCCAGCAGTTTATCCGACGGCAAAGCTTTCTTT.

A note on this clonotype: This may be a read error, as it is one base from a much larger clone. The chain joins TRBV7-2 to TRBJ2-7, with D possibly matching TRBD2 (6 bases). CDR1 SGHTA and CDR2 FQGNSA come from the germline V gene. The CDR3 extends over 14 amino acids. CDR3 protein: CVSSSRWRAYEQYF. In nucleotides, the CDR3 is TGTGTCAGCAGCTCCCGTTGGAGGGCCTACGAGCAGTACTTC. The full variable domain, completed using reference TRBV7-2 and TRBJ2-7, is GAGVSQSPSNKVTEKGKDVELRCDPISGHTALYWYRQSLGQGLEFLIYFQGNSAPDKSGLPSDRFSAERTGGSVSTLTIQRTQQEDSAVYLCVSSSRWRAYEQYFGPGTRLTVT.